Listed below are T cell receptor beta chains from one sample, sequenced in a study of T cell changes during pregnancy in multiple sclerosis. Only in-frame clones appear in the TCRdb table, and some are missing; sequencing was by immunoSEQ multiplex PCR. The repertoire has some 60,000 clones, around 90% of them found once; the top ten carry 2.8%. The starting material was peripheral blood, obtained in the third trimester of pregnancy. These receptors all come from a female donor in good health, enrolled as a control in a pregnancy study. The CDR3 runs from the conserved cysteine through the conserved F or W. The D gene is left open where the match is weak. Size is omitted from some rows. Given values are once, few, many or a class for expanded clones.

V: TRBV16; length: 16; D: .; J: TRBJ2-5; size: once; DNA: TGTGCCAGCATCCCCCCGGGACAAAGAAGACCTCTACCCCAGTACTTC; CDR3: CASIPPGQRRPLPQYF
V: TRBV30; length: 15; D: TRBD1; J: TRBJ1-4; size: .; DNA: TGTGCCTGGAGTCCACGGACAGGGGGCCCTGAAAAACTGTTTTTT; CDR3: CAWSPRTGGPEKLFF
V: TRBV6-1; length: 18; D: TRBD1; J: TRBJ1-1; size: .; DNA: TGTGCCAGCAGTGATTTTATCCGGCACAGGGGAAAGGACACTGAAGCTTTCTTT; CDR3: CASSDFIRHRGKDTEAFF
V: TRBV6-5; length: 13; D: .; J: TRBJ1-2; size: .; DNA: TGTGCCAGCAGTTCCACAGGGTCCTATGGCTACACCTTC; CDR3: CASSSTGSYGYTF
V: TRBV4-1; length: 17; D: .; J: TRBJ2-2; size: once; DNA: TGCGCCAGCAGCCAAGCGGGGGGCAGGGGGAACACCGGGGAGCTGTTTTTT; CDR3: CASSQAGGRGNTGELFF
V: TRBV6-6; length: 14; D: .; J: TRBJ1-5; size: .; DNA: TGTGCCAGCAGTTACGGCAGGCCGAATCAGCCCCAGCATTTT; CDR3: CASSYGRPNQPQHF
V: TRBV29-1; length: 13; D: .; J: TRBJ1-1; size: .; DNA: TGCAGCGTAACGGGACATTTGAACACTGAAGCTTTCTTT; CDR3: CSVTGHLNTEAFF
V: TRBV2; length: 16; D: .; J: TRBJ1-1; size: .; DNA: TGTGCCAGCAGTGAACCCAACCAGGGTATGAACACTGAAGCTTTCTTT; CDR3: CASSEPNQGMNTEAFF
V: TRBV7-9; length: 17; D: TRBD2; J: TRBJ2-1; size: .; DNA: TGTGCCAGCAGCTTAGCAGGGGCGGGAGGGCCTTTGGATGAGCAGTTCTTC; CDR3: CASSLAGAGGPLDEQFF
V: TRBV27; length: 17; D: TRBD1; J: TRBJ1-1; size: .; DNA: TGTGCCAGCTCACCGACAGGGGGCGGAGGACTAAGAGCTGAAGCTTTCTTT; CDR3: CASSPTGGGGLRAEAFF
V: TRBV2; length: 15; D: .; J: TRBJ2-3; size: .; DNA: TGTGCCAGCAGTTCGGGACAACCGGTAACAGATACGCAGTATTTT; CDR3: CASSSGQPVTDTQYF
V: TRBV13; length: 14; D: TRBD1; J: TRBJ2-7; size: .; DNA: TGTGCCAGCAGCGAGGGACAGGGAGGCTACGAGCAGTACTTC; CDR3: CASSEGQGGYEQYF
V: TRBV6-5; length: 16; D: .; J: TRBJ2-6; size: once; DNA: TGTGCCAGCAGTTACGGGGGCTCCAGGGGGGCCAACGTCCTGACTTTC; CDR3: CASSYGGSRGANVLTF
V: TRBV7-2; length: 14; D: TRBD1; J: TRBJ1-2; size: .; DNA: TGTGCCAGCAGCTTGGGACAGGGCAACTATGGCTACACCTTC; CDR3: CASSLGQGNYGYTF
V: TRBV10-3; length: 11; D: .; J: TRBJ2-7; size: once; DNA: TGTGCCGTAAACGGACAATACGAGCAGTACTTC; CDR3: CAVNGQYEQYF
V: TRBV6-6; length: 14; D: TRBD1; J: TRBJ1-5; size: .; DNA: TGTGCCAGCAGGGGACAGGGAAGCAATCAGCCCCAGCATTTT; CDR3: CASRGQGSNQPQHF
V: TRBV14; length: 15; D: TRBD2; J: TRBJ2-1; size: .; DNA: TGTGCCAGCAGCCAAGGGACTAGCGGTTACAATGAGCAGTTCTTC; CDR3: CASSQGTSGYNEQFF
V: TRBV14; length: 16; D: TRBD2; J: TRBJ2-3; size: .; DNA: TGTGCCAGCAGCCATCGACTAGCGGCTAGCACAGATACGCAGTATTTT; CDR3: CASSHRLAASTDTQYF
V: TRBV9; length: 12; D: .; J: TRBJ2-7; size: .; DNA: TGTGCCAGCAGCCCCGACAGCTACGAGCAGTACTTC; CDR3: CASSPDSYEQYF
V: TRBV28; length: 16; D: TRBD1; J: TRBJ1-3; size: .; DNA: TGTGCCAGCAGTTTATTTGGACAGGGACAGAGAAACACCATATATTTT; CDR3: CASSLFGQGQRNTIYF
V: TRBV5-6; length: 14; D: .; J: TRBJ2-6; size: .; DNA: TGTGCCAGCAGACACAGCTCTGGGGCCAACGTCCTGACTTTC; CDR3: CASRHSSGANVLTF
V: TRBV5-6; length: 14; D: TRBD1; J: TRBJ2-7; size: .; DNA: TGTGCCAGCAGCTTAGGGACAGGGTTATCCGAGCAGTACTTC; CDR3: CASSLGTGLSEQYF
V: TRBV13; length: 12; D: TRBD1; J: TRBJ1-1; size: few; DNA: TGTGCCAGCAGCTTAGACCGGGACAGTGCTTTCTTT; CDR3: CASSLDRDSAFF
V: TRBV7-3; length: 14; D: .; J: TRBJ2-3; size: .; DNA: TGTGCCAGCAGTCCGGGATCCTCTACAGATACGCAGTATTTT; CDR3: CASSPGSSTDTQYF
V: TRBV6-5; length: 13; D: .; J: TRBJ2-1; size: .; DNA: TGTGCCAGCAGCCTGACAGGACACAATGAGCAGTTCTTC; CDR3: CASSLTGHNEQFF
V: TRBV14; length: 15; D: TRBD2; J: TRBJ2-7; size: .; DNA: TGTGCCAGCAGCCCCGTAGCGGGAGGGGCCTACGAGCAGTACTTC; CDR3: CASSPVAGGAYEQYF
V: TRBV28; length: 14; D: .; J: TRBJ1-2; size: .; DNA: TGTGCCAGCAGTTTATCAGGTAGTGGCTATGGCTACACCTTC; CDR3: CASSLSGSGYGYTF
V: TRBV7-8; length: 15; D: TRBD1; J: TRBJ2-5; size: .; DNA: TGTGCCAGCAGCTTTAACAGGGGGCGCGAAGAGACCCAGTACTTC; CDR3: CASSFNRGREETQYF
V: TRBV5-4; length: 15; D: TRBD1; J: TRBJ2-1; size: .; DNA: TGTGCCAGCAGCTTACAGGGGAGCTCCTACAATGAGCAGTTCTTC; CDR3: CASSLQGSSYNEQFF
V: TRBV7-2; length: 13; D: .; J: TRBJ1-3; size: .; DNA: TGTGCCAGCAGCTTGGGTAGGGAGAGAAATGAATATTTT; CDR3: CASSLGRERNEYF
V: TRBV11-2; length: 12; D: .; J: TRBJ1-2; size: .; DNA: TGTGCCAGCAGCTTGTTACAGGATGGCTACACCTTC; CDR3: CASSLLQDGYTF
V: TRBV19; length: 13; D: TRBD1; J: TRBJ2-7; size: once; DNA: TGTGCCAGTAGTATAAATCCAGGGGGCGAGCAGTACTTC; CDR3: CASSINPGGEQYF
V: TRBV18; length: 14; D: .; J: TRBJ1-2; size: .; DNA: TGTGCCAGCTCAAGAGACAGGACCAACTATGGCTACACCTTC; CDR3: CASSRDRTNYGYTF
V: TRBV19; length: 16; D: .; J: TRBJ2-7; size: .; DNA: TGTGCCAGTAGTGGGGTTTTGATTAGCGGATCCTACGAGCAGTACTTC; CDR3: CASSGVLISGSYEQYF
V: TRBV5-1; length: 15; D: .; J: TRBJ2-7; size: .; DNA: TGCGCCAGCAGTCGAGGAGGGGGACAGAACTACGAGCAGTACTTC; CDR3: CASSRGGGQNYEQYF
V: TRBV5-1; length: 15; D: .; J: TRBJ2-7; size: .; DNA: TGCGCCAGCAGCTTGGGTGGGGGGGACACCTACGAGCAGTACTTC; CDR3: CASSLGGGDTYEQYF
V: TRBV5-5; length: 16; D: TRBD1; J: TRBJ2-2; size: .; DNA: TGTGCCAGCAGCTCCTACCGACAGGGAAACACCGGGGAGCTGTTTTTT; CDR3: CASSSYRQGNTGELFF
V: TRBV2; length: 11; D: .; J: TRBJ2-7; size: .; DNA: TGTGCCAGCACTACGAGCTACGAGCAGTACTTC; CDR3: CASTTSYEQYF
V: TRBV7-2; length: 14; D: .; J: TRBJ1-1; size: .; DNA: TGTGCCAGCAGCTTAGGGACAGTGAACACTGAAGCTTTCTTT; CDR3: CASSLGTVNTEAFF
V: TRBV30; length: 14; D: .; J: TRBJ2-7; size: .; DNA: TGTGCCTGGAGTAATGGGGGGAGCTCCTACGAGCAGTACTTC; CDR3: CAWSNGGSSYEQYF
V: TRBV18; length: 14; D: TRBD1; J: TRBJ1-1; size: .; DNA: TGTGCCAGCTCGGCCGGGACAGGGCGGACTGAAGCTTTCTTT; CDR3: CASSAGTGRTEAFF
V: TRBV29-1; length: 16; D: TRBD1; J: TRBJ1-4; size: .; DNA: TGCAGCGTTGACTTCGGGACAGGGGTCTCTAATGAAAAACTGTTTTTT; CDR3: CSVDFGTGVSNEKLFF
V: TRBV10-2; length: 14; D: .; J: TRBJ1-2; size: .; DNA: TGCGCCAGCAACCGGGGGGGCGGGTACTATGGCTACACCTTC; CDR3: CASNRGGGYYGYTF
V: TRBV4-3; length: 13; D: .; J: TRBJ1-2; size: .; DNA: TGCGCCAGCAGCCAAGATACAGACTATGGCTACACCTTC; CDR3: CASSQDTDYGYTF
V: TRBV5-4; length: 15; D: TRBD2; J: TRBJ2-3; size: .; DNA: TGTGCCAGCAGCTTGGTAGCGGGGGGAACAGATACGCAGTATTTT; CDR3: CASSLVAGGTDTQYF
V: TRBV28; length: 15; D: .; J: TRBJ2-1; size: .; DNA: TGTGCCAGCAGTTTAGGCGGGAACTCCTACAATGAGCAGTTCTTC; CDR3: CASSLGGNSYNEQFF
V: TRBV6-1; length: 14; D: TRBD1; J: TRBJ1-1; size: .; DNA: TGTGCCAGCAGACCCGGGACAGGGGTCTTTGAAGCTTTCTTT; CDR3: CASRPGTGVFEAFF
V: TRBV6-4; length: 15; D: TRBD1; J: TRBJ2-1; size: once; DNA: TGTGCCAGCAGTCCCAGGGGGACAGCGTACAATGAGCAGTTCTTC; CDR3: CASSPRGTAYNEQFF